What follows are 17 T cell receptor beta chains derived from one specimen sequenced in a study of blood T cell repertoires in COVID-19 (dated by TCRdb to between 2020 and 2021). The library relied on the immunoSEQ multiplex PCR assay. Not all clones reach the TCRdb copy of this immuneACCESS table, which keeps in-frame sequences only. Checked studies attribute under half of the gap to unresolved V genes and leave the rest unexplained. The sample table shows about 340,000 clones, and over 70% are seen once. In total, the top ten clones hold more than 5% of the sample. Sequenced material: peripheral blood. The origin of the receptors is a woman aged 50 to 60 with COVID-19, enrolled during active disease.

The V gene is TRBV29-1, the J gene TRBJ2-1; 10 bases are shared with TRBD1. J was trimmed by 7 bases and V by 7 bases; bases with no gene match: 4. CDR3 size: 12 residues. Looked up from germline, CDR1 is SQVTM and CDR2 is ANQGSEA. The chain's CDR3 is CSGGQGLNEQFF. The CDR3 DNA is TGCAGCGGGGGACAGGGGTTGAATGAGCAGTTCTTC.

In DNA form, the CDR3 reads TGTGCCAGTAGTAACTGGGCTTTTAACTATGGCTACACCTTC. It specifies CASSNWAFNYGYTF. The gene calls are TRBV19 and TRBJ1-2; no definite D call. V was pared by 4 bases and J by 1 base, with 10 bases between. The CDR3 runs to 14 residues. The germline V gene encodes CDR1 LNHDA and CDR2 SQIVND (reference sequence).

V and J are TRBV11-3 and TRBJ2-1, with D maybe TRBD1 (5 bases). The V gene's germline CDR1 is SGHNT and CDR2 YENEEA. This CDR3 has 14 residues. The V end was cut by 5 bases, the J end by 7 bases, with 15 bases between. CDR3 residues: CASSRPGRANEQFF. The CDR3 DNA reads as TGTGCCAGCAGCAGACCGGGCAGGGCTAATGAGCAGTTCTTC.

The chain uses TRBV7-7 and TRBJ2-1, with a weak D call TRBD2 (6 bases). The CDR3 contains 17 residues. Trimming shortened V by 5 bases and J by 4 bases, and 21 bases separated the two germline ends. The germline V gene encodes CDR1 SSHAT and CDR2 FNYEAQ (reference sequence). The CDR3 loop reads CASSPLQGLAIYNEQFF. The CDR3 DNA is TGTGCCAGCAGCCCCCTCCAGGGCCTAGCGATATACAATGAGCAGTTCTTC.

The chain uses TRBV5-1 and TRBJ2-5, with D possibly being TRBD2 (5 bases). This CDR3 comprises 16 residues. Looked up from germline, CDR1 is SGHRS and CDR2 is YFSETQ. With 3 bases removed from V and 3 bases from J, the gap between germline ends came to 18 bases. The CDR3 DNA reads TGCGCCAGCAGCTCGGAAGTTAGGACGGGAAAAGAGACCCAGTACTTC. Its translation is CASSSEVRTGKETQYF.

This chain connects TRBV9 to TRBJ2-1; 11 nucleotides align to TRBD1. The CDR3 extends over 16 amino acids. The V segment lost 0 bases and the J segment 2 bases; nucleotides outside the gene matches: 1. From germline, CDR1 is SGDLS and CDR2 YYNGEE. Here the CDR3 reads CASSVEGQGAYNEQFF. The DNA for the CDR3 is TGTGCCAGCAGCGTAGAGGGACAGGGGGCCTACAATGAGCAGTTCTTC. The entire variable domain, with the rest obtained from reference TRBV9 and TRBJ2-1, is as follows: DSGVTQTPKHLITATGQRVTLRCSPRSGDLSVYWYQQSLDQGLQFLIQYYNGEERAKGNILERFSAQQFPDLHSELNLSSLELGDSALYFCASSVEGQGAYNEQFFGPGTRLTVL.

This chain links TRBV11-2 with TRBJ2-1; 8 bases are a match to TRBD1. The ends lost 1 base at V and 4 bases at J; junction bases unmatched: 6. The CDR3 runs 16 residues. Germline CDR1 reads SGHAT; CDR2 reads FQNNGV. CDR3 coding DNA: TGTGCCAGCAGCTTAGTCGGGGACAGGCGGTACAATGAGCAGTTCTTC. Encoded protein: CASSLVGDRRYNEQFF.

The V call is TRBV3-1 (or the pseudogene TRBV3-2), the J call TRBJ2-2; D unresolved. Trimming removed 1 base at V and 9 bases at J, with 6 bases between. CDR1 and CDR2 (germline): LGHDT, YNNKEL (reference sequence). This CDR3 is built from 12 residues. The CDR3 coding sequence is TGTGCCAGCAGCCAAGTCGAGTGGGAGCTGTTTTTT. Its translation: CASSQVEWELFF.

The rearrangement uses TRBV7-2 and TRBJ2-1; 7 nucleotides match TRBD1. Germline CDR1 SGHTA, CDR2 FQGNSA. The length of the CDR3 is 14 residues. J was trimmed by 5 bases and V by 3 bases; bases with no gene match: 4. The chain's CDR3 is CASSFTGQNNEQFF. CDR3 coding DNA: TGTGCCAGCAGCTTCACGGGACAGAACAATGAGCAGTTCTTC.

CDR3 in amino acids: CASSFGGRETQYF. Here the CDR3 DNA reads TGTGCCAGCAGCTTCGGCGGGAGAGAGACCCAGTACTTC. This chain connects TRBV5-4 to TRBJ2-5; 7 bases fit TRBD2. The V gene end was trimmed by 2 bases and the J gene end by 4 bases; junction bases not matched to a gene: 2. Germline V gives CDR1 SGHNT, CDR2 YYREEE (reference sequence). This CDR3 has 13 residues.

V usage is TRBV5-1 and J usage is TRBJ2-3; a weak D match, TRBD1 (5 bases). Germline values: CDR1 SGHRS, CDR2 YFSETQ. This CDR3 region has 15 residues. V was trimmed by 1 base and J by 4 bases, leaving 13 bases between them. CDR3 nucleotides: TGCGCCAGCAGCTTGACAGGTTTCCGCGCAGATACGCAGTATTTT. Translation gives CASSLTGFRADTQYF.

The V call is TRBV6-6, the J call TRBJ1-2, with a weak D call TRBD1 (6 bases). Trimming took off 2 bases at V and 3 bases at J, with 16 bases between the two ends. CDR1 is MNHNY and CDR2 is SVGAGI in the germline V gene (reference sequence). This CDR3 is 16 amino acids long. CDR3 sequence reads: CASSYVAGGGDYGYTF. The CDR3 DNA is TGTGCCAGCAGTTACGTCGCCGGAGGGGGGGACTATGGCTACACCTTC.

The V and J genes are TRBV6-2 or TRBV6-3 and TRBJ1-1; D possibly corresponds to TRBD1 (5 bases). The CDR3 is 15 residues long. Trimming took 5 bases from V and 5 from J, leaving 18 bases between them. Germline V gene data show CDR1 as MNHEY and CDR2 as SVGEGT. CDR3 residues: CASSPSGGSWTEAFF. CDR3 coding DNA: TGTGCCAGCAGTCCCTCCGGGGGGTCATGGACTGAAGCTTTCTTT.

Note on this clone: The same CDR3 can be traced to other DNA sequences in this sample. The J gene is TRBJ1-2, the V gene TRBV6-5; no reliable D call. The CDR3 consists of 11 residues. CDR1 and CDR2 (germline): MNHEY, SVGAGI. The V gene lost 6 bases and the J gene lost 8 bases, with 10 bases spanning the gap. In DNA, the CDR3 is TGTGCCAGCAGCCGGGGTGAGGGCTACACCTTC. This sequence encodes CASSRGEGYTF.

The V and J genes are TRBV10-3 and TRBJ2-7, with D hard to call. The CDR3 has 13 residues. Germline values: CDR1 ENHRY, CDR2 SYGVKD. V lost 3 bases and J lost 1, with 7 bases in between. The DNA of the CDR3 is TGTGCCATCAGTGATTCAGAATCCTACGAGCAGTACTTC. Its protein is CAISDSESYEQYF.

This chain links TRBV11-3 with TRBJ1-3, with D unclear. This CDR3 has 18 residues. CDR1 and CDR2 from the germline V gene are SGHNT and YENEEA. The V gene lost 0 bases and the J gene lost 0 bases, with 15 bases spanning the gap. CDR3 region: CASSLDPQLLFSGNTIYF. DNA of the CDR3: TGTGCCAGCAGCTTAGATCCACAGCTTCTTTTCTCTGGAAACACCATATATTTT.

V and J are TRBV10-3 and TRBJ2-4; 7 nucleotides match TRBD2. Germline lookup yields CDR1 ENHRY and CDR2 SYGVKD. The CDR3 extends over 14 amino acids. J gave up 1 base and V 11 bases, and 8 bases lay outside the gene matches. CDR3 sequence (DNA): TGTGCCGTAAGCGGGGAGATTGCCAAAAACATTCAGTACTTC. Translating it yields CAVSGEIAKNIQYF.